This TCR beta chain stems from a study of monozygotic twins with inflammatory bowel disease. In germline, CDR1 is MNHEY, CDR2 SMNVEV (reference sequence). The CDR3 is 14 residues long. TCRdb reprocessed the 5' RACE reads and stores each CDR3 protein as one record, lacking DNA. With 170,000 or so distinct CDR3 sequences in the sample, the ten largest clones hold roughly 7%. Input material: blood. The source of this sequence is a human donor with ulcerative colitis or Crohn's disease, or a healthy co-twin of an affected twin (not recorded which). The chain uses TRBV27 and TRBJ2-1. The CDR3 sequence: CASSLAAMGNEQFF.